This TCR beta chain was recovered during a study of CD8 T cells in ankylosing spondylitis. General study results and limits: Disease-linked clones bore a CD8+ phenotype and were relatively rare in peripheral blood. Seemingly characteristic of ankylosing spondylitis blood was a TCR beta motif consisting of eight highly homologous variants.

A word on this clonotype: Its matching antigen is unknown.

CDR1 WSHSY and CDR2 SAAADI come from the germline V gene. With 7 bases removed from V and 2 bases from J, the gap between germline ends came to 13 bases. The CDR3 has 14 residues. A quantitative 5'-RACE method, one with molecular barcodes, was used to make TCR beta libraries. Via MiXCR, TCRdb re-called the 5' RACE reads, giving one row per CDR3 protein. Of 130,000 or so distinct CDR3 sequences detected, around 7% appear once; the ten largest clones hold 12%. Sequencing was performed on blood, either unsorted or a sorted T cell fraction (not recorded which). This rearrangement joins TRBV10-2 to TRBJ2-3; the D gene is possibly TRBD2 (5 bases). The origin of this receptor is a male donor with ankylosing spondylitis or in good health (not recorded which). Here the CDR3 reads CASTPSDYTDTQYF. DNA of the CDR3: TGCGCCAGCACCCCCTCAGACTACACAGATACGCAGTATTTT.